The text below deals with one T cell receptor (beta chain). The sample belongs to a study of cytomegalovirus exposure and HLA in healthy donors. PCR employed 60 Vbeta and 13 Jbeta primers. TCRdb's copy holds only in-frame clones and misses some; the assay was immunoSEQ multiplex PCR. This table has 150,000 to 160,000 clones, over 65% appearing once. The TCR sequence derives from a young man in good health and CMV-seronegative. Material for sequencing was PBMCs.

The chain's CDR3 is CASSVSSYEQYF. CDR3 sequence (DNA): TGTGCCAGCAGTGTCAGCTCCTACGAGCAGTACTTC. V and J are TRBV6-1 and TRBJ2-7; D gene unclear. V was cut by 4 bases and J by 0 bases, with 4 bases left in between. Germline V gives CDR1 MNHNS, CDR2 SASEGT. The CDR3 is 12 residues long.